This T cell receptor beta chain comes out of a study of brain metastases from non-small cell lung cancer. The CDR3 has 15 residues. The germline V gene has CDR1 SGHNT and CDR2 YYREEE (reference sequence). With respect to this clone: Its specificity is not known. Relative to the germline gene, one junction end is altered; a read error may explain this.

The study, taken as a whole, reports: Brain metastases had lower T-cell infiltration than primary tumors. T-cell clones appeared expanded in about 64% of brain metastases relative to matched primary tumors. Metastases had sparse T cells but largely shared repertoires with primaries.

TCRdb keeps only in-frame clones here, not all; method: immunoSEQ multiplex PCR. The sample holds 2,500 to 3,500 clones, around four fifths seen once. The TCR sequence derives from a donor over 35 with non-small cell lung cancer. Material for sequencing was primary lung tumor tissue. The J gene is TRBJ1-4, the V gene TRBV5-4, with unresolved D. The CDR3 loop reads CVSSLEPGSDEKLFF. The CDR3 DNA reads TGTGTCAGCAGCTTAGAACCGGGGAGTGACGAAAAACTGTTTTTT.